This T cell receptor beta chain comes out of a study of blood T cell repertoires in COVID-19. Study details: Whether acute or convalescent, the COVID-19 samples came from the United States, Italy and Spain. In each case, the material was cDNA or gDNA derived from T cells, B-cell-depleted T cells, or PBMCs.

V lost 0 bases and J 4 bases, leaving 21 bases between the germline ends. Germline assignment: CDR1 GTSNPN and CDR2 SVGIG (reference sequence). This CDR3 has 17 amino acids. Authors' data handling: Amplification with reference gene primers provided the estimates of nucleated cell counts. Clones were sequenced by immunoSEQ multiplex PCR, and TCRdb holds only the in-frame ones, with some missing. For V, J and clone size, that table is used; D and trimming come from the DNA. The sample has 110,000 or so clones, less than 75% seen once. This TCR came from a woman in her thirties or forties with acute or convalescent COVID-19. The sample taken for sequencing was peripheral blood. The gene calls are TRBV30 and TRBJ1-1, with D possibly being TRBD1 (5 bases). CDR3 amino acids: CAWSVLGTPRRGTEAFF. CDR3 bases: TGTGCCTGGAGTGTACTTGGGACCCCGAGGAGGGGCACTGAAGCTTTCTTT.